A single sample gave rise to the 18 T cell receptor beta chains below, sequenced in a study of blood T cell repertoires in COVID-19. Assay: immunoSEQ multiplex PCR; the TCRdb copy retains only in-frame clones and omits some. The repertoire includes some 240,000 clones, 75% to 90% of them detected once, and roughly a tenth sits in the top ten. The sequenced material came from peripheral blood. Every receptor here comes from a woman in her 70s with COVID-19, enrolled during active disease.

CDR3 nucleotides: TGTGCCAGTAGTAAGAGGACACCTTTGAACACTGAAGCTTTCTTT. Translation: CASSKRTPLNTEAFF. This chain joins TRBV19 and TRBJ1-1; tentatively, D is TRBD1 (5 bases). The germline CDR1 and CDR2 sequences are LNHDA and SQIVND (reference sequence). The CDR3 has 15 amino acids. V shed 4 bases and J shed 0 bases, with 12 bases lying between them.

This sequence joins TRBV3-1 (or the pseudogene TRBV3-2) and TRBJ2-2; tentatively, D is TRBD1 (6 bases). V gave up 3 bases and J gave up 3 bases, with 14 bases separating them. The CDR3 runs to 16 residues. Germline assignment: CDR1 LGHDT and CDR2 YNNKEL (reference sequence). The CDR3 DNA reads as TGTGCCAGCAGCCAGGTGGTGGACAGATACACCGGGGAGCTGTTTTTT. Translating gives CASSQVVDRYTGELFF.

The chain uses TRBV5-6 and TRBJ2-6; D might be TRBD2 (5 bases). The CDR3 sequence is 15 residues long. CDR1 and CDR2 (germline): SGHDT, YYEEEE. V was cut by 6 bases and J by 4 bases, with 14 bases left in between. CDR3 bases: TGTGCCAGCACCCCCTTCGGGAACGGGGCCAACGTCCTGACTTTC. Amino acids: CASTPFGNGANVLTF.

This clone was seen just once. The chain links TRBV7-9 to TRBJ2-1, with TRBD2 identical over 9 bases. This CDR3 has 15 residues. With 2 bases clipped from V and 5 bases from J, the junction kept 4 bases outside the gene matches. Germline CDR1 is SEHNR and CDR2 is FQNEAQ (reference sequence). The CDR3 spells CASSLSSGTHNEQFF. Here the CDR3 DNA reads TGTGCCAGCAGCTTATCTAGCGGGACACACAATGAGCAGTTCTTC.

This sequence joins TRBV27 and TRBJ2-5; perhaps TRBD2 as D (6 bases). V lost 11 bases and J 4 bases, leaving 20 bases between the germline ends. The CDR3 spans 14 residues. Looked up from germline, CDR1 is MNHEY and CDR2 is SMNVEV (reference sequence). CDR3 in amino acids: CAREPGAGGETQYF. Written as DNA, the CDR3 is TGTGCCCGAGAACCCGGGGCCGGGGGAGAGACCCAGTACTTC.

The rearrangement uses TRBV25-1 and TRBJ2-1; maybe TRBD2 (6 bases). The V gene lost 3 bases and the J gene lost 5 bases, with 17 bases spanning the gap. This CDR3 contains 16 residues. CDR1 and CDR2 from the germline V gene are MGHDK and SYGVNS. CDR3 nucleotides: TGTGCCAGCAGTGACTCGTCGGGAGAATGGAACAATGAGCAGTTCTTC. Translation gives CASSDSSGEWNNEQFF.

The CDR3 here is CAWSTGGGYTF. CDR3 DNA: TGTGCCTGGAGTACGGGGGGTGGCTACACCTTC. This chain links TRBV30 with TRBJ1-2; tentative D call: TRBD1 (5 bases). CDR1 is GTSNPN, CDR2 SVGIG, per germline (reference sequence). The CDR3 contains 11 residues. Deletions cut 2 bases from V and 7 bases from J, with 8 bases between. The variable domain in full, with the rest retrieved from reference TRBV30 and TRBJ1-2, is SQTIHQWPATLVQPVGSPLSLECTVEGTSNPNLYWYRQAAGRGLQLLFYSVGIGQISSEVPQNLSASRPQDRQFILSSKKLLLSDSGFYLCAWSTGGGYTFGSGTRLTVV.

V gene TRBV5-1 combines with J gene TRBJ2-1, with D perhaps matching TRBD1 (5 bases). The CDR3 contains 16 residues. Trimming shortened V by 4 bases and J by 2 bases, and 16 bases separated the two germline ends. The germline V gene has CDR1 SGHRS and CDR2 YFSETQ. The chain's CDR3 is CASSPMGQGPYNEQFF. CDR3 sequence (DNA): TGCGCCAGCAGCCCGATGGGCCAGGGCCCCTACAATGAGCAGTTCTTC.

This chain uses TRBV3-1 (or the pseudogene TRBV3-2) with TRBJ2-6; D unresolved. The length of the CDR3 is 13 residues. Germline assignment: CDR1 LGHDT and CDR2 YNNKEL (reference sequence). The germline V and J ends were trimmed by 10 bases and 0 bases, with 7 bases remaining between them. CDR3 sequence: CATTGSGANVLTF. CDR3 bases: TGTGCCACTACGGGCTCTGGGGCCAACGTCCTGACTTTC.

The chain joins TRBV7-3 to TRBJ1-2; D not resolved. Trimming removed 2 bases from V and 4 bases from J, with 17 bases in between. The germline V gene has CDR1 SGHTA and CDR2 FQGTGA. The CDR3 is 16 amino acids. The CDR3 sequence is CASSLGGGGPVYGYTF. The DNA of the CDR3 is TGTGCCAGCAGCTTAGGTGGCGGAGGACCTGTCTATGGCTACACCTTC.

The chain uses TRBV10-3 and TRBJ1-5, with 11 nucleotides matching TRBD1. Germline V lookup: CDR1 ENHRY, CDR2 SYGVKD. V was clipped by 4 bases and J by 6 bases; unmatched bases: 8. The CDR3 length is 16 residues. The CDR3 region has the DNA TGTGCCATCAGTGGGACAGGGGGCGCCTATGGTCAGCCCCAGCATTTT. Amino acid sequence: CAISGTGGAYGQPQHF.

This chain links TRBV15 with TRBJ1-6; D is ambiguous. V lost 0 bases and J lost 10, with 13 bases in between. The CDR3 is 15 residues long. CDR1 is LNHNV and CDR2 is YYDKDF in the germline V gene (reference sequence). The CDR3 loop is CATSRDVRVESPLHF. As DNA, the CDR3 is TGTGCCACCAGCAGAGATGTGCGGGTTGAGTCACCCCTCCACTTT.

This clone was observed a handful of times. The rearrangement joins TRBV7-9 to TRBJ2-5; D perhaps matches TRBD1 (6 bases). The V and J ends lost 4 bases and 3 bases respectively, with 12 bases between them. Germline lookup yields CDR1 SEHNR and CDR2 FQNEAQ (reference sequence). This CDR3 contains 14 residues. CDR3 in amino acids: CASSSQGFKETQYF. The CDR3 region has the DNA TGTGCCAGCAGCTCACAGGGTTTTAAAGAGACCCAGTACTTC. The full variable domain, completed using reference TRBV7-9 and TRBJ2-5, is DTGVSQNPRHKITKRGQNVTFRCDPISEHNRLYWYRQTLGQGPEFLTYFQNEAQLEKSRLLSDRFSAERPKGSFSTLEIQRTEQGDSAMYLCASSSQGFKETQYFGPGTRLLVL.

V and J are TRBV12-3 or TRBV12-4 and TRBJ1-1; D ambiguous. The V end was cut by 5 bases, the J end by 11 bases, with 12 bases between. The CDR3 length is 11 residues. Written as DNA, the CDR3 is TGTGCCAGCAGTAAATCCCCGGAGGCTTTCTTT. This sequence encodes CASSKSPEAFF.

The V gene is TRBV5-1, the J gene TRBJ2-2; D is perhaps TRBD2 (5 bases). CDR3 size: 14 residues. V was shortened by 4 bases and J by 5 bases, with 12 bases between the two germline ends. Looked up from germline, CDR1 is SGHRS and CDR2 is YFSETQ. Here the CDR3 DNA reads TGCGCCAGCAGCATCCGGGGTCTGACCGGGGAGCTGTTTTTT. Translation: CASSIRGLTGELFF.

This chain's CDR3 is CASSYSMRVNYGYTF. The CDR3 nucleotides read TGTGCCAGCAGTTACTCGATGCGAGTTAACTATGGCTACACCTTC. The chain combines TRBV6-5 with TRBJ1-2; D remains ambiguous. CDR3 length: 15 amino acids. V was shortened by 0 bases and J by 1 base, with 9 bases between the two germline ends. From germline, CDR1 is MNHEY and CDR2 SVGAGI.

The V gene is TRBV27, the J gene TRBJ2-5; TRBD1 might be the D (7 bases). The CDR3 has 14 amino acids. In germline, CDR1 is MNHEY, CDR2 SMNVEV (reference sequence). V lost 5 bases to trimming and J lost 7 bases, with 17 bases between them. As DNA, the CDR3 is TGTGCCAGCAGTGAGGGGGCGGGGACTGGGACCCAGTACTTC. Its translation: CASSEGAGTGTQYF.

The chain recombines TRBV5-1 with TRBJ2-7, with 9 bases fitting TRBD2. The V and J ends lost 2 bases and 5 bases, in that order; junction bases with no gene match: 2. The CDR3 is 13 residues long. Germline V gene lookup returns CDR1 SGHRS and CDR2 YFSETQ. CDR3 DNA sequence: TGCGCCAGCAGCTTCGCGGGAGGGAACGAGCAGTACTTC. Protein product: CASSFAGGNEQYF.